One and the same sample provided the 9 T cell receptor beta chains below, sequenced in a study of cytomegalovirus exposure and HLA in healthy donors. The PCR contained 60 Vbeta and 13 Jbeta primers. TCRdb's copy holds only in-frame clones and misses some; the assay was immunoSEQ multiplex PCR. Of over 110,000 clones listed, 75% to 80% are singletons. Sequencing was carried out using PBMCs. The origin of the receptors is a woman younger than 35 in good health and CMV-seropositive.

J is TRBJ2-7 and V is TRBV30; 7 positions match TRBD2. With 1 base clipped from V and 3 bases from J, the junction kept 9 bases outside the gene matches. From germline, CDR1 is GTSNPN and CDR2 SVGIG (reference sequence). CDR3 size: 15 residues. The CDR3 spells CAWSGIGEGDYEQYF. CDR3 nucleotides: TGTGCCTGGAGTGGAATAGGGGAGGGTGACTACGAGCAGTACTTC. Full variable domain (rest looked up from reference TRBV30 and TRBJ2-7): SQTIHQWPATLVQPVGSPLSLECTVEGTSNPNLYWYRQAAGRGLQLLFYSVGIGQISSEVPQNLSASRPQDRQFILSSKKLLLSDSGFYLCAWSGIGEGDYEQYFGPGTRLTVT.

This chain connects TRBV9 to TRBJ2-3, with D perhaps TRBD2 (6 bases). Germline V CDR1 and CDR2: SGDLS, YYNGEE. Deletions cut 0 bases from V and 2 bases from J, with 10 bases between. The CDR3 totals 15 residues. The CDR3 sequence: CASSVAAGFTDTQYF. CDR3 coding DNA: TGTGCCAGCAGCGTAGCGGCGGGGTTCACAGATACGCAGTATTTT.

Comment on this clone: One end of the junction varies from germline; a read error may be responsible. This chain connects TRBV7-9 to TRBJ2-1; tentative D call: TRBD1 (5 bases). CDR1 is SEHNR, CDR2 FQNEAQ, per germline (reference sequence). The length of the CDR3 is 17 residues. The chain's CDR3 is CSSSSTSRVLLHNEQFF. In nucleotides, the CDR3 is TGTTCCAGCAGCTCTACATCCAGGGTGCTCCTTCACAATGAGCAGTTCTTC.

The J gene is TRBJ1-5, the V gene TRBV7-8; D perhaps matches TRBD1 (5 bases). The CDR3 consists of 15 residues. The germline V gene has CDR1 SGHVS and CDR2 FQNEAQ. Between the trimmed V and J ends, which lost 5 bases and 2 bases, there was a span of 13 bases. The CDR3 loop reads CASSQGAGRNQPQHF. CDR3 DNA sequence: TGTGCCAGCAGCCAAGGGGCAGGGCGCAATCAGCCCCAGCATTTT. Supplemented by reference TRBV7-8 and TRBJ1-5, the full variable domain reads GAGVSQSPRYKVAKRGQDVALRCDPISGHVSLFWYQQALGQGPEFLTYFQNEAQLDKSGLPSDRFFAERPEGSVSTLKIQRTQQEDSAVYLCASSQGAGRNQPQHFGDGTRLSIL.

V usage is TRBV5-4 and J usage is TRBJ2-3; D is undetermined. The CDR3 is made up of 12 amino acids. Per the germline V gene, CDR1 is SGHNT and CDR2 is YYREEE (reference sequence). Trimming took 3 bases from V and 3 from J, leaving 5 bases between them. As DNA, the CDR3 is TGTGCCAGCAGCTCCCGGACAGATACGCAGTATTTT. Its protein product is CASSSRTDTQYF.

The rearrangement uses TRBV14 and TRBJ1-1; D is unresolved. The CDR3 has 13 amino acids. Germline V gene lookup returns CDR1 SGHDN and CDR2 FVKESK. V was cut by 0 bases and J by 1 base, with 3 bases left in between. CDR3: CASSQDRNTEAFF. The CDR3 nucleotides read TGTGCCAGCAGCCAAGACAGGAACACTGAAGCTTTCTTT. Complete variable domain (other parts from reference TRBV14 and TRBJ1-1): EAGVTQFPSHSVIEKGQTVTLRCDPISGHDNLYWYRRVMGKEIKFLLHFVKESKQDESGMPNNRFLAERTGGTYSTLKVQPAELEDSGVYFCASSQDRNTEAFFGQGTRLTVV.

The CDR3 sequence: CASSLNRVETQYF. The CDR3 DNA sequence: TGTGCCAGCAGCTTGAACAGGGTGGAGACCCAGTACTTC. The chain links TRBV5-4 to TRBJ2-5; a weak D match, TRBD1 (6 bases). CDR3 length: 13 amino acids. Between the trimmed V and J ends, which lost 1 base and 5 bases, there was a span of 9 bases. Looked up from germline, CDR1 is SGHNT and CDR2 is YYREEE (reference sequence).

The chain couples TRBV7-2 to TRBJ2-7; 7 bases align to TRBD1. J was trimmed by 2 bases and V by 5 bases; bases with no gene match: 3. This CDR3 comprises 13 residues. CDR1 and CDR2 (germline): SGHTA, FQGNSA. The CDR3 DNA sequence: TGTGCCAGCAGCATAGGGACAGCCTACGAGCAGTACTTC. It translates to CASSIGTAYEQYF.

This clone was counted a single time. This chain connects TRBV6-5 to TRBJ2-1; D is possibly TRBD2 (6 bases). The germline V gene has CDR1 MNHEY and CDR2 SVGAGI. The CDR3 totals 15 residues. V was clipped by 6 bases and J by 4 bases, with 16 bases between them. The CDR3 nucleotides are TGTGCCAGCAGCATAGGGGAGGAGTCTTACAATGAGCAGTTCTTC. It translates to CASSIGEESYNEQFF.